What follows is one TCR beta chain and its context. Its target is unknown. This sample was taken from a study of vaccination effects on CD4 cells after COVID-19. Study background: The culture medium for around 2 million PBMC per well included 9.5 to 10 IU/ml IL-2 and around 9.9 ug/ml peptides. Study conclusions and caveats: Convalescent patients were scarce, and early post-infection timepoints were absent.

The assay was immunoSEQ multiplex PCR, and TCRdb's table has in-frame clones only and misses some. This sample yields approximately 45,000 clones, of which about 75% are seen a single time; roughly 12% belongs to the top ten. Germline CDR1 is MGHRA and CDR2 is YSYEKL. The CDR3 totals 17 residues. The V and J ends lost 0 bases and 0 bases respectively, with 15 bases between them. With nine to eleven days of culture completed, CD4+ T cells were isolated. The J gene is TRBJ2-7, the V gene TRBV4-1; D remains unclear. The receptor was derived from a human donor who had a prior SARS-CoV-2 infection. The sample in question was CD4+ T cells from PBMCs cultured without peptide, obtained before COVID-19 vaccination. In DNA form, the CDR3 reads TGCGCCAGCAGCCAAGAAATAATGGGCCCATCCTCCTACGAGCAGTACTTC. Encoded protein: CASSQEIMGPSSYEQYF.